This TCR beta chain was documented in a study of immune evolution from preneoplasia to lung adenocarcinoma. Deletions cut 3 bases from V and 8 bases from J, with 13 bases between. Germline assignment: CDR1 ENHRY and CDR2 SYGVKD. The length of the CDR3 is 14 residues. Study-level findings and limits: Normal lung had highest clonality; later lesions appeared denser, more diverse.

TCRdb's table, derived via immunoSEQ multiplex PCR, lists solely in-frame clones and lacks some. The sample contains fewer than 4,000 clones, over 60% of which appear only once. On this clone itself: Its antigen is undetermined.

Material for sequencing was FFPE minimally invasive lung adenocarcinoma tissue. The rearrangement uses TRBV10-3 and TRBJ1-4; D is unresolved. The source of this sequence is a person between 65 and 79 years old with lung adenocarcinoma. CDR3 protein: CAISDRGPPEKLFF. Here the CDR3 DNA reads TGTGCCATCAGTGATCGTGGACCCCCGGAAAAACTGTTTTTT.